The 20 T cell receptor beta chains below were found in one sample sequenced in a study of blood T cell repertoires in COVID-19. Profiled with immunoSEQ multiplex PCR; TCRdb holds only in-frame clones, not every one. Seen here are 95,000 or so clones, around 87% observed once, and the top ten hold about 18%. Material for sequencing was peripheral blood. All receptors come from a human donor in a cohort sampled during active COVID-19.

The V call is TRBV9, the J call TRBJ1-1; tentative D call: TRBD1 (6 bases). The CDR3 is made up of 14 amino acids. Trimming shortened V by 0 bases and J by 4 bases, and 10 bases separated the two germline ends. Germline values: CDR1 SGDLS, CDR2 YYNGEE. Here the CDR3 reads CASSVGRTVTEAFF. The CDR3 DNA follows: TGTGCCAGCAGCGTAGGAAGGACAGTCACTGAAGCTTTCTTT.

In its sample, this clone was seen once. The V and J genes are TRBV5-5 and TRBJ1-5; D unclear. Deletions cut 4 bases from V and 0 bases from J, with 14 bases between. CDR1 and CDR2 (germline): SGHKS, YYEKEE (reference sequence). This CDR3 contains 16 residues. CDR3 amino acids: CASSQRGRDSNQPQHF. In DNA form, the CDR3 reads TGTGCCAGCAGCCAACGAGGACGGGATAGCAATCAGCCCCAGCATTTT.

This clone was picked up one time. This chain connects TRBV4-1 to TRBJ2-5; D not resolved. V was shortened by 2 bases and J by 5 bases, with 12 bases between the two germline ends. The CDR3 is 14 amino acids. CDR1 is MGHRA, CDR2 YSYEKL, per germline. CDR3: CASSQKPNFETQYF. The CDR3 bases are TGCGCCAGCAGCCAAAAACCGAACTTTGAGACCCAGTACTTC.

The chain employs TRBV2 and TRBJ1-6, with TRBD1 identical over 7 bases. V lost 5 bases to trimming and J lost 7 bases; unmatched junction nucleotides: 5. Germline V gene data show CDR1 as SNHLY and CDR2 as FYNNEI. The CDR3 loop spans 14 amino acids. CDR3 loop: CASSLDRVNSPLHF. CDR3 bases: TGTGCCAGCAGTCTTGACAGGGTAAATTCACCCCTCCACTTT.

V is TRBV6-5 and J is TRBJ1-1; no reliable D call. The CDR3 spans 13 residues. Germline V gene data show CDR1 as MNHEY and CDR2 as SVGAGI. V was cut by 4 bases and J by 1 base, with 7 bases left in between. CDR3 coding DNA: TGTGCCAGCAGTTTCAGGCGGAACACTGAAGCTTTCTTT. It encodes CASSFRRNTEAFF.

The chain recombines TRBV10-3 with TRBJ1-1; 7 bases map to TRBD1. Germline trimming cut 5 bases from V and 2 bases from J; bases unmatched to any gene: 5. This CDR3 has 14 residues. From germline, CDR1 is ENHRY and CDR2 SYGVKD. CDR3 bases: TGTGCCATCAGTCAGGGGGGTGGCAACACTGAAGCTTTCTTT. This gives the protein CAISQGGGNTEAFF.

J is TRBJ2-2 and V is TRBV19; TRBD1 might be the D (6 bases). V lost 5 bases to trimming and J lost 3 bases, with 13 bases between them. Germline V gives CDR1 LNHDA, CDR2 SQIVND (reference sequence). This CDR3 has 15 residues. The CDR3, as DNA: TGTGCCAGTAGTTACAGGGATAAACACACCGGGGAGCTGTTTTTT. Translating gives CASSYRDKHTGELFF.

The V gene is TRBV30, the J gene TRBJ2-2, with D possibly being TRBD1 or TRBD2 (7 bases each). CDR3 length equals 15 residues. Germline CDR1 reads GTSNPN; CDR2 reads SVGIG (reference sequence). V was clipped by 5 bases and J by 0 bases, with 13 bases between them. For the CDR3, the DNA is TGTGCCTGGGGGGGGGACAGCGCGAACACCGGGGAGCTGTTTTTT. This codes for CAWGGDSANTGELFF.

V and J are TRBV19 and TRBJ1-3, with D perhaps matching TRBD1 (6 bases). Trimming cost V 7 bases and J 5 bases, with 15 bases left between them. The CDR3 consists of 14 residues. CDR1 is LNHDA, CDR2 SQIVND, per germline (reference sequence). The DNA for the CDR3 is TGTGCCAGTACCCGGGGGGGGCTAAGAAACACCATATATTTT. This codes for CASTRGGLRNTIYF. Full variable domain (rest looked up from reference TRBV19 and TRBJ1-3): DGGITQSPKYLFRKEGQNVTLSCEQNLNHDAMYWYRQDPGQGLRLIYYSQIVNDFQKGDIAEGYSVSREKKESFPLTVTSAQKNPTAFYLCASTRGGLRNTIYFGEGSWLTVV.

The chain combines TRBV6-2 or TRBV6-3 with TRBJ1-3; D gene uncertain. V was pared by 6 bases and J by 1 base, with 10 bases between. From germline, CDR1 is MNHEY and CDR2 SVGEGT. The CDR3 runs 14 residues. CDR3 sequence (DNA): TGTGCCAGCAGCCAACCGGGGTCTGGAAACACCATATATTTT. It codes for CASSQPGSGNTIYF.

The V call is TRBV7-3, the J call TRBJ2-4; 8 positions agree with TRBD2. The junction had 24 bases not matched to a gene; V was cut back by 4 bases and J by 7 bases. Germline-derived CDR1 and CDR2 are SGHTA and FQGTGA. The CDR3 spans 20 residues. The CDR3 DNA reads as TGTGCCAGCAGCTCCACCCCTCTTTTGAGCGCGGGGGGTCCGCGGAACATTCAGTACTTC. This encodes CASSSTPLLSAGGPRNIQYF.

This sequence joins TRBV11-2 and TRBJ1-2; 7 bases are shared with TRBD1. Germline V gene sequence: CDR1 SGHAT, CDR2 FQNNGV. After removal of 4 bases from V and 2 bases from J, the junction contained 4 bases not matched to a gene. This CDR3 has 14 residues. The CDR3 region has the DNA TGTGCCAGCAGCTGGGGGACAGAAAACTATGGCTACACCTTC. Its protein is CASSWGTENYGYTF.

The V and J genes are TRBV12-3 or TRBV12-4 and TRBJ1-3, with a weak D call TRBD1 (6 bases). V was trimmed by 7 bases and J by 4 bases, leaving 11 bases between them. The CDR3 extends over 13 amino acids. In nucleotides, the CDR3 is TGTGCCAGCACCACTGGACAGGGAAACACCATATATTTT. Translating it yields CASTTGQGNTIYF.

The J gene is TRBJ1-5, the V gene TRBV19; D is ambiguous. Germline CDR1 and CDR2: LNHDA and SQIVND (reference sequence). V was clipped by 3 bases and J by 0 bases, with 9 bases between them. This CDR3 region has 15 residues. DNA of the CDR3: TGTGCCAGTAGTATTCAGGTCTTTAGCAATCAGCCCCAGCATTTT. Translating gives CASSIQVFSNQPQHF.

This chain connects TRBV9 to TRBJ1-1; possible D gene TRBD1, 5 bases. This CDR3 is 13 amino acids long. Germline lookup yields CDR1 SGDLS and CDR2 YYNGEE. Trimming left V 2 bases short and J 6 bases short, with 11 bases between. The CDR3 protein is CASSVTEFPEAFF. The DNA of the CDR3 is TGTGCCAGCAGCGTGACAGAATTCCCTGAAGCTTTCTTT.

The chain joins TRBV4-2 to TRBJ2-3; the match to TRBD2 covers 8 bases. The germline gives CDR1 LGHNA, CDR2 YNFKEQ. V dropped 0 bases and J dropped 4; count of bases not matched to a gene: 9. This CDR3 is 17 amino acids long. In nucleotides, the CDR3 is TGTGCCAGCAGCCAAGAGAGTCACGGGGGGGCATCAGATACGCAGTATTTT. It translates to CASSQESHGGASDTQYF.

The chain couples TRBV18 to TRBJ2-7, with D possibly being TRBD2 (6 bases). This CDR3 contains 13 residues. Germline V gene sequence: CDR1 KGHSH, CDR2 LQKENI. Between the trimmed V and J ends, which lost 6 bases and 1 base, there was a span of 10 bases. CDR3 loop: CASSPGVSYEQYF. CDR3 sequence (DNA): TGTGCCAGCTCCCCGGGAGTGTCCTACGAGCAGTACTTC.

The gene calls are TRBV19 and TRBJ2-7; 8 nucleotides agree with TRBD1. With V trimmed by 3 bases and J by 5 bases, 6 bases remained unmatched. The CDR3 is 14 amino acids. The V gene's germline CDR1 is LNHDA and CDR2 SQIVND (reference sequence). The DNA for the CDR3 is TGTGCCAGTAGTATGAGGACAGGGCCCCACGAGCAGTACTTC. This sequence encodes CASSMRTGPHEQYF.

The chain employs TRBV19 and TRBJ2-7, with 11 bases matching TRBD1. The CDR3 consists of 13 residues. V lost 7 bases and J lost 5; bases outside the gene matches: 4. Germline CDR1 is LNHDA and CDR2 is SQIVND (reference sequence). The CDR3 DNA follows: TGTGCCAGTATGCGGACAGGGGGCGACGAGCAGTACTTC. It is translated as CASMRTGGDEQYF.

The J gene is TRBJ1-2, the V gene TRBV6-4; TRBD1 matches 12 bases. The CDR3 runs to 15 residues. V was pared by 4 bases and J by 6 bases, with 6 bases of the junction left unmatched. Germline V CDR1 and CDR2: MRHNA, SNTAGT. CDR3 DNA: TGTGCCAGCAGTGCCACCGGGACAGGGGGCAATGGCTACACCTTC. Amino acid sequence: CASSATGTGGNGYTF.